These 18 T cell receptor beta chains originate from one sample sequenced in a study of blood T cells in healthy people across ages. A J-beta primer mix and a sample-barcoded 5' primer were used in a second PCR of roughly 6 to 12 cycles. TCRdb recomputed calls from the 5' RACE reads with MiXCR, one row per CDR3 protein. Of about 640,000 distinct CDR3 sequences in the sample, 58% were seen once. Input material: blood. The receptors were sampled from a man between 60 and 70 years old in good health.

V usage is TRBV3-1 and J usage is TRBJ1-6; D unresolved. In germline, CDR1 is LGHDT, CDR2 YNNKEL (reference sequence). Trimming took 0 bases from V and 11 from J, leaving 14 bases between them. The CDR3 sequence is 15 residues long. The CDR3 sequence is CASSQEGRGTTPLHF. The CDR3 DNA is TGTGCCAGCAGCCAAGAAGGCCGGGGTACGACACCCCTCCACTTT.

This clonotype came up a few times. This may stem from a read error, because a much larger clone lies one nucleotide away. The chain recombines TRBV2 with TRBJ2-7; D unclear. The germline gives CDR1 SNHLY, CDR2 FYNNEI. Deletions cut 1 base from V and 2 bases from J, with 3 bases between. CDR3 length equals 12 residues. The CDR3 DNA reads TGTGCCAGCAGTGAAGTCCCCTACGAGCAGTACTTC. This gives the protein CASSEVPYEQYF.

This clonotype was seen only a few times. J is TRBJ2-5 and V is TRBV4-1; possibly TRBD2 for D (6 bases). Deletions cut 0 bases from V and 4 bases from J, with 18 bases between. The CDR3 contains 17 residues. Germline loops: CDR1 MGHRA, CDR2 YSYEKL. CDR3 amino acids: CASSQDPGTAAIETQYF. The CDR3, as DNA: TGCGCCAGCAGCCAAGACCCGGGGACTGCCGCTATAGAGACCCAGTACTTC.

This clonotype came up many times. V usage is TRBV5-1 and J usage is TRBJ2-7; 10 bases match TRBD1. V was clipped by 3 bases and J by 2 bases; unmatched bases: 5. CDR3 length: 15 amino acids. CDR1 is SGHRS and CDR2 is YFSETQ in the germline V gene. The CDR3 DNA reads TGCGCCAGCAGCTCCAGACAGGGGGCTACCTACGAGCAGTACTTC. It translates to CASSSRQGATYEQYF.

The chain carries TRBV2 and TRBJ2-1; D gene uncertain. The CDR3 loop spans 13 amino acids. Looked up from germline, CDR1 is SNHLY and CDR2 is FYNNEI. V lost 6 bases, J lost 2 bases, and 8 bases lay in between. Here the CDR3 DNA reads TGTGCCAGCAGGGGTGACACCTACAATGAGCAGTTCTTC. It specifies CASRGDTYNEQFF.

The chain couples TRBV7-2 to TRBJ2-4; D possibly corresponds to TRBD1 (6 bases). The germline gives CDR1 SGHTA, CDR2 FQGNSA. The CDR3 consists of 14 residues. V lost 5 bases and J 2 bases, leaving 10 bases between the germline ends. For the CDR3, the DNA is TGTGCCAGCAGCGTAGGGGGTTCCAAAAACATTCAGTACTTC. This codes for CASSVGGSKNIQYF.

The chain employs TRBV13 and TRBJ2-5; D is ambiguous. Trimming cost V 3 bases and J 13 bases, with 15 bases left between them. From germline, CDR1 is PRHDT and CDR2 FYEKMQ (reference sequence). The CDR3 length is 12 residues. This CDR3 reads CASSFGMADLYF. As DNA, the CDR3 is TGTGCCAGCAGCTTTGGTATGGCCGATCTGTACTTC.

A word on this clonotype: An end of the junction does not agree with germline; a read error may underlie this. The chain employs TRBV2 and TRBJ2-3; D unclear. The CDR3 loop spans 11 amino acids. From germline, CDR1 is SNHLY and CDR2 FYNNEI. CDR3 DNA: TGTGCCATCAGTGAACCGGATACGCAGTATTTT. It is translated as CAISEPDTQYF.

The chain carries TRBV9 and TRBJ2-1, with D uncertain. CDR1 is SGDLS, CDR2 YYNGEE, per germline. The ends were cut back, 2 bases at V and 4 bases at J, with 7 bases in the middle. The CDR3 contains 13 residues. The CDR3: CASSVDKYNEQFF. The CDR3 coding sequence is TGTGCCAGCAGCGTCGACAAATACAATGAGCAGTTCTTC.

The chain has TRBV2 and TRBJ2-1, with a weak D call TRBD1 (7 bases). Trimming left V 7 bases short and J 0 bases short, with 13 bases between. Germline lookup yields CDR1 SNHLY and CDR2 FYNNEI. The CDR3 has 15 residues. The CDR3 DNA reads as TGTGCCAGCAATCTCCAGGGGGGCTCCTACAATGAGCAGTTCTTC. Protein: CASNLQGGSYNEQFF.

The rearrangement joins TRBV28 to TRBJ1-1; D remains ambiguous. Per the germline V gene, CDR1 is MDHEN and CDR2 is SYDVKM. Trimming removed 5 bases from V and 0 bases from J, with 13 bases in between. The CDR3 is 15 amino acids. CDR3 nucleotides: TGTGCCAGCAGTGGACCGGGCCTTATGAACACTGAAGCTTTCTTT. Amino acids: CASSGPGLMNTEAFF.

The chain links TRBV27 to TRBJ2-5; 12 nucleotides align to TRBD1. The J call is uncertain, as TRBJ2-7 better fits the DNA end. The CDR3 length is 14 residues. Germline V gives CDR1 MNHEY, CDR2 SMNVEV (reference sequence). CDR3 bases: TGTGCCAGCAGTTCGGGACAGGGGGCTAGCGAGCAGTACTTC. Translated: CASSSGQGASEQYF.

This clonotype was recorded many times. Mismatch with germline at one junction end may stem from a read error. J is TRBJ2-5 and V is TRBV5-1; 9 nucleotides agree with TRBD1. Germline CDR1 SGHRS, CDR2 YFSETQ. The CDR3 length is 14 residues. CDR3 loop: CASSPGQGQETQYF. As DNA, the CDR3 is TGTGCCAGCAGCCCGGGACAGGGACAAGAGACCCAGTACTTC.

This clonotype was counted a single time. In DNA form, the CDR3 reads TGCAATCCCGGGACAGTCCGGGAGACCCAGTACTTC. It specifies CNPGTVRETQYF. This rearrangement joins TRBV20-1 to TRBJ2-5, with 7 bases aligning to TRBD1. CDR3 length: 12 amino acids. CDR1 and CDR2 (germline): DFQATT, SNEGSKA (reference sequence).

Worth noting for this clonotype: At one end the junction does not follow the germline gene, possibly because of a read error. V usage is TRBV11-2 and J usage is TRBJ2-5; TRBD1 or TRBD2 may be the D gene (5 bases each). The germline V gene encodes CDR1 SGHAT and CDR2 FQNNGV. The CDR3 is made up of 15 amino acids. The chain's CDR3 is CACSLNPGPQETQYF. CDR3 coding DNA: TGTGCCTGCAGCTTAAACCCGGGGCCCCAAGAGACCCAGTACTTC.

Only a few counts were recorded for this clonotype. The rearrangement uses TRBV20-1 and TRBJ2-3; D possibly uses TRBD1 or TRBD2 (5 bases each). The CDR3 extends over 11 amino acids. Between the trimmed V and J ends, which lost 6 bases and 10 bases, there was a span of 14 bases. The germline V gene has CDR1 DFQATT and CDR2 SNEGSKA (reference sequence). The CDR3 spells CSARDELAQYF. CDR3 coding DNA: TGCAGTGCCAGGGACGAGCTGGCGCAGTATTTT.

This chain links TRBV12-3 or TRBV12-4 with TRBJ2-6; D is possibly TRBD2 (6 bases). The germline V and J ends were trimmed by 7 bases and 0 bases, with 10 bases remaining between them. This CDR3 comprises 15 residues. CDR3 sequence reads: CASKTGSSGANVLTF. CDR3 sequence (DNA): TGTGCCAGCAAAACCGGGAGCTCTGGGGCCAACGTCCTGACTTTC.

This clonotype was observed a handful of times. The rearrangement uses TRBV21-1 and TRBJ2-7; whether TRBD1, the table's D call, matches the DNA was not checked. TRBV21-1 is listed as a pseudogene. The CDR3 consists of 14 residues. This CDR3 reads CASSKRDRGHEQYF. CDR3 DNA: TGTGCCAGCAGCAAACGGGACAGGGGCCACGAGCAGTACTTC.